The clone carrying this TCR beta chain was counted many times. Its antigen is currently unknown. These data come from a study of identical twins. TCRdb reprocessed the 5' RACE reads with MiXCR, giving one entry per CDR3 protein. The sample records 450,000 to 650,000 distinct CDR3 sequences, around a tenth being singletons. Germline CDR1 SNHLY, CDR2 FYNNEI. The ends lost 6 bases at V and 8 bases at J; junction bases unmatched: 13. The CDR3 has 16 residues. Healthy Caucasians alone served as donors. Overall study findings and caveats: In drawing conclusions, the study used cross-sectional statistical analysis and did not follow the same donors. Models predicted less out-of-frame TCR alpha sharing in monozygotic twins than was found. The more abundant beta clonotypes in cord blood had fewer insertions, and memory repertoires did not show this.

The data were also submitted as part of a second study, on yellow fever vaccine responses in identical twins.

Input material: PBMCs. The chain joins TRBV2 to TRBJ2-1; 10 nucleotides align to TRBD2. The sequence came from a young woman in good health. The CDR3 DNA reads TGTGCCAGCAGCGAGACTTTAGCGGGGGGTAGCGATGAGCAGTTCTTC. As protein: CASSETLAGGSDEQFF.